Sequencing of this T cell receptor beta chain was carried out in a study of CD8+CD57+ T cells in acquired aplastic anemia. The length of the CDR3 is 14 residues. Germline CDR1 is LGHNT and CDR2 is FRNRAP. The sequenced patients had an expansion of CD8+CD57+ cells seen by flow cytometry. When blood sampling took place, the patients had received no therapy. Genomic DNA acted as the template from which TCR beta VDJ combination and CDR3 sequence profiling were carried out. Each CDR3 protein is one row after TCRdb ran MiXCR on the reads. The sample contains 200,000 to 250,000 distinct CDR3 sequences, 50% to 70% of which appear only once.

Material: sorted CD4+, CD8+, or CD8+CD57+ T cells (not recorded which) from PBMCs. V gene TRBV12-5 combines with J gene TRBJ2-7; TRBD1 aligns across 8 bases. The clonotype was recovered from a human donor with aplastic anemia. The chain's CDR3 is CAISEGTGNYEQYF. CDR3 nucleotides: TGTGCCATCAGTGAAGGGACAGGCAACTACGAGCAGTACTTC.